This TCR beta chain is from a study of blood T cells in healthy people across ages. The overall study: Capturing about one barcoded beta molecule per two T cells was achieved by template switching.

Then a second PCR, running roughly 7 to 11 cycles, was carried out with a sample-barcoded 5' primer and a J-beta primer mix. TCRdb itself ran the 5' RACE reads through MiXCR, one entry per CDR3 protein. The data hold over 700,000 distinct CDR3 sequences, with roughly 53% observed a single time. This clonotype was detected only a few times. Its cognate antigen is unknown. Overall study findings and caveats: PBMCs were not sorted, which prevented a conclusive comparison of naive versus antigen-experienced cells. With naive T cell percentage, TCR beta diversity showed a strong correlation.

This CDR3 comprises 15 residues. Germline CDR1 is SGHRS and CDR2 is YFSETQ. J was trimmed by 5 bases and V by 6 bases; bases with no gene match: 5. The rearrangement uses TRBV5-1 and TRBJ2-1; TRBD2 matches 13 bases. Sequencing used blood. This clonotype originated in a man of 80 years or more in good health. CDR3 protein: CASTPGLAGNNEQFF. In DNA form, the CDR3 reads TGCGCCAGCACCCCGGGACTAGCGGGGAACAATGAGCAGTTCTTC.